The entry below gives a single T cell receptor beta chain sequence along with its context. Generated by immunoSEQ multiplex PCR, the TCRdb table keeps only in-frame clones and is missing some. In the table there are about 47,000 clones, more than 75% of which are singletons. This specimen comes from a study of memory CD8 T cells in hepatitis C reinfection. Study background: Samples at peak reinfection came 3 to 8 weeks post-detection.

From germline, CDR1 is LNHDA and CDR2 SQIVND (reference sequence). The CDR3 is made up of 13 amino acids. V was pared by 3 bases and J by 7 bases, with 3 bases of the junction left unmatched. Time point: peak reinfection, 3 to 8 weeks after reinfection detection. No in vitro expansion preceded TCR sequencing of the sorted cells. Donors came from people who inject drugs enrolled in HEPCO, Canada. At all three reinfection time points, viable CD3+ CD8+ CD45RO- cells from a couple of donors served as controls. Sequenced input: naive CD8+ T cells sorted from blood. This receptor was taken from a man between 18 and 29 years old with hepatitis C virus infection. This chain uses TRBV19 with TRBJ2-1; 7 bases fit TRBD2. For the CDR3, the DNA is TGTGCCAGTAGTATCGATAGCGGGAATGAGCAGTTCTTC. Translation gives CASSIDSGNEQFF.